This T cell receptor beta chain came from a study of shared clonotypes between healthy human individuals. On the study more broadly: Per donor, three plates held CD4 naive cells, three held CD4 memory, two held CD8 naive and one held CD8 memory. Broader study findings: Clonotype sharing across a few donors was observed for around 5% of naive CD4 clonotypes.

For this clone: Its specificity is unknown.

TCRdb keeps only in-frame clones here, not all; method: immunoSEQ multiplex PCR. The data contain roughly 530,000 clones, 90% to 97% of them singletons. There are 12 residues in the CDR3. Looked up from germline, CDR1 is SQVTM and CDR2 is ANQGSEA. Deletions cut 3 bases from V and 8 bases from J, with 10 bases between. The TCR comes from a woman aged 25-40 years in good health. V and J are TRBV29-1 and TRBJ1-4; D remains unclear. Sequencing was carried out using naive CD4+ T cells sorted from blood. Subset denoted: CD45RA+ positively selected. The CDR3 nucleotides are TGCAGCGTTGAGAGTGTAGACGAAAAACTGTTTTTT. This translates into CSVESVDEKLFF.